These 29 T cell receptor beta chains originate from one sample sequenced in a study of blood T cell repertoires in COVID-19. Sequenced by immunoSEQ multiplex PCR; TCRdb stores in-frame clones only, minus some. Seen here are a few hundred thousand clones, roughly 84% observed once, and the top ten hold approximately 6.2%. What was sequenced was PBMCs or T cells enriched from blood (not recorded which). These receptors all come from a woman aged 40 to 50 who had recovered from COVID-19.

This clone is a singleton in its sample. For the CDR3, the DNA is TGTGCCAGCAGCCCTGTGGGGGGGTTTGTGGGTGAAAAACTGTTTTTT. This translates into CASSPVGGFVGEKLFF. The chain employs TRBV7-2 and TRBJ1-4; tentatively, D is TRBD1 (5 bases). The germline CDR1 and CDR2 sequences are SGHTA and FQGNSA. Trimming shortened V by 5 bases and J by 7 bases, and 20 bases separated the two germline ends. The CDR3 covers 16 residues.

This rearrangement joins TRBV24-1 to TRBJ1-2; the D gene is possibly TRBD1 (5 bases). Trimming shortened V by 1 base and J by 1 base, and 18 bases separated the two germline ends. CDR3 length: 18 amino acids. In germline, CDR1 is KGHDR, CDR2 SFDVKD. CDR3 in amino acids: CATSDFPRRVICNYGYTF. CDR3 nucleotide sequence: TGTGCCACCAGTGATTTCCCTCGCAGGGTAATTTGTAACTATGGCTACACCTTC.

The chain links TRBV6-5 to TRBJ1-2; 7 nucleotides align to TRBD1. This CDR3 region has 15 residues. Per the germline V gene, CDR1 is MNHEY and CDR2 is SVGAGI. Trimming took 8 bases from V and 4 from J; bases not matched to a gene: 13. CDR3 region: CASVPTTGSPYGYTF. CDR3 DNA: TGTGCCAGCGTTCCTACGACAGGGAGTCCCTATGGCTACACCTTC.

The genes are TRBV21-1 and TRBJ2-7; the D call TRBD2 from the table was never checked on the DNA. TRBV21-1 is a pseudogene. The CDR3 is made up of 15 amino acids. As DNA, the CDR3 is TGTGCCACCTACCGAGAGGAGGGTAGCTCCTACGAGCAGTACTTC. It translates to CATYREEGSSYEQYF.

This clone showed up just a few times. The chain is built from TRBV30 and TRBJ2-1; 7 nucleotides agree with TRBD1. Per germline, CDR1 GTSNPN and CDR2 SVGIG (reference sequence). V shed 3 bases and J 12 bases; nucleotides not matched to a gene: 17. This CDR3 is built from 15 residues. CDR3 in DNA: TGTGCCTGGAGAAGATGGGACAGCCTTAATTACGTGCAGTTCTTC. Amino acids: CAWRRWDSLNYVQFF.

This clone was recorded only once. The genes are TRBV6-5 and TRBJ1-3, with no clear D. This CDR3 spans 15 amino acids. V gave up 0 bases and J gave up 8 bases, with 14 bases separating them. Germline CDR1 MNHEY, CDR2 SVGAGI. CDR3: CASSYSRSTVDTIYF. In DNA form, the CDR3 reads TGTGCCAGCAGTTACTCGCGGTCCACCGTAGACACCATATATTTT.

The chain links TRBV3-1 (or the pseudogene TRBV3-2) to TRBJ2-7; 7 bases fit TRBD1. V lost 9 bases to trimming and J lost 5 bases; unmatched junction nucleotides: 10. CDR3 size: 13 residues. Germline V gene sequence: CDR1 LGHDT, CDR2 YNNKEL (reference sequence). In DNA form, the CDR3 reads TGTGCCAGTATGGACAGGTCTATCGACGAGCAGTACTTC. It specifies CASMDRSIDEQYF.

The chain couples TRBV3-1 (or the pseudogene TRBV3-2) to TRBJ2-2; D may be TRBD1 (6 bases). The CDR3 sequence is 16 residues long. Germline V CDR1 and CDR2: LGHDT, YNNKEL (reference sequence). With 6 bases removed from V and 0 bases from J, the gap between germline ends came to 14 bases. CDR3 nucleotides: TGTGCCAGCAGTCCGGCCGGGACATCGAACACCGGGGAGCTGTTTTTT. It is translated as CASSPAGTSNTGELFF.

This chain joins TRBV7-9 and TRBJ2-6; 9 nucleotides agree with TRBD1. The CDR3 totals 16 residues. V gave up 5 bases and J gave up 0 bases; unmatched junction bases: 2. CDR1 is SEHNR, CDR2 FQNEAQ, per germline (reference sequence). Written as DNA, the CDR3 is TGTGCCAGCAGCGGGACAGGGCTCTCTGGGGCCAACGTCCTGACTTTC. This encodes CASSGTGLSGANVLTF.

This clone was counted a single time. The rearrangement joins TRBV5-4 to TRBJ2-7, with 14 bases fitting TRBD2. This CDR3 contains 15 residues. Per germline, CDR1 SGHNT and CDR2 YYREEE (reference sequence). V shed 5 bases and J 1 base; nucleotides not matched to a gene: 2. CDR3 in DNA: TGTGCCAGCAGAGGACTAGCGGGAGGATCCTACGAGCAGTACTTC. Translated: CASRGLAGGSYEQYF.

V is TRBV28 and J is TRBJ2-5, with 9 bases aligning to TRBD1. Germline-derived CDR1 and CDR2 are MDHEN and SYDVKM. The J segment lost 9 bases and the V segment lost 3 bases, leaving 5 bases of the junction unmatched. The CDR3 consists of 13 residues. The CDR3 nucleotides are TGTGCCAGCAGTTTGGACAGGGGAATGGCCCAGTACTTC. It codes for CASSLDRGMAQYF.

The chain is built from TRBV7-3 and TRBJ1-6; D might be TRBD1 (6 bases). The germline V gene encodes CDR1 SGHTA and CDR2 FQGTGA. CDR3 length equals 15 residues. The V and J ends lost 5 bases and 9 bases respectively, with 17 bases between them. DNA for the CDR3: TGTGCCAGCAGCGCAAGCTCAGGGGTATCTTCACCCCTCCACTTT. It encodes CASSASSGVSSPLHF.

The rearrangement joins TRBV15 to TRBJ2-3; D possibly corresponds to TRBD2 (5 bases). The CDR3 runs 16 residues. V was shortened by 1 base and J by 2 bases, with 13 bases between the two germline ends. Germline V CDR1 and CDR2: LNHNV, YYDKDF (reference sequence). CDR3 sequence reads: CATSRVVASFTDTQYF. CDR3 coding DNA: TGTGCCACCAGCAGAGTCGTGGCTAGCTTCACAGATACGCAGTATTTT.

The chain combines TRBV5-1 with TRBJ1-2; TRBD1 matches 7 bases. CDR3 length equals 14 residues. V lost 1 base and J lost 4; bases outside the gene matches: 4. Germline V gene sequence: CDR1 SGHRS, CDR2 YFSETQ. The CDR3, as DNA: TGCGCCAGCAGCTTGTATCCAGGGGGCTATGGCTACACCTTC. Amino acid sequence: CASSLYPGGYGYTF.

This chain uses TRBV7-2 with TRBJ2-3; 13 positions match TRBD2. The CDR3 contains 19 residues. Germline values: CDR1 SGHTA, CDR2 FQGNSA. V shed 0 bases and J 6 bases; nucleotides not matched to a gene: 12. CDR3 protein: CASSLASGLAGRVSDTQYF. CDR3 DNA: TGTGCCAGCAGCTTAGCGTCGGGACTAGCGGGAAGGGTGAGCGATACGCAGTATTTT.

V and J are TRBV7-9 and TRBJ1-6; 9 nucleotides align to TRBD1. Trimming cost V 5 bases and J 7 bases; bases outside gene matches: 6. Per germline, CDR1 SEHNR and CDR2 FQNEAQ (reference sequence). This CDR3 has 15 amino acids. CDR3 sequence (DNA): TGTGCCAGCAGCATTGGGACAGGGTGGAATTCACCCCTCCACTTT. It codes for CASSIGTGWNSPLHF.

This clone was seen only a few times. The chain recombines TRBV6-5 with TRBJ1-6; a weak D match, TRBD1 (6 bases). CDR1 is MNHEY and CDR2 is SVGAGI in the germline V gene. With 8 bases removed from V and 5 bases from J, the gap between germline ends came to 16 bases. CDR3 length: 15 amino acids. CDR3 nucleotide sequence: TGTGCCAGCTCCTCCGGGACACAGAATAATTCACCCCTCCACTTT. As protein: CASSSGTQNNSPLHF.

The chain links TRBV19 to TRBJ1-1, with D perhaps matching TRBD1 (6 bases). CDR1 LNHDA and CDR2 SQIVND come from the germline V gene (reference sequence). The CDR3 runs 15 residues. Trimming took 3 bases from V and 1 from J, leaving 12 bases between them. CDR3 coding DNA: TGTGCCAGTAGTATCCCCTCGACAGGGAACACTGAAGCTTTCTTT. This gives the protein CASSIPSTGNTEAFF.

V is TRBV6-5 and J is TRBJ2-5; D gene ambiguous. The CDR3 loop spans 12 amino acids. V lost 6 bases and J lost 5, with 10 bases in between. The germline gives CDR1 MNHEY, CDR2 SVGAGI. CDR3 amino acids: CASSAGHETQYF. The CDR3 DNA is TGTGCCAGCAGCGCTGGGCACGAGACCCAGTACTTC.

The chain carries TRBV19 and TRBJ2-5; 7 bases line up with TRBD2. Losses at the gene ends were 1 base for V and 4 bases for J; bases not matched to a gene: 9. This CDR3 comprises 16 residues. The V gene's germline CDR1 is LNHDA and CDR2 SQIVND (reference sequence). The CDR3 region is CASSIAVIREGETQYF. The CDR3 DNA reads TGTGCCAGTAGTATAGCCGTCATCAGGGAGGGAGAGACCCAGTACTTC.

The J gene is TRBJ1-2, the V gene TRBV15, with D unresolved. The CDR3 consists of 15 residues. The germline gives CDR1 LNHNV, CDR2 YYDKDF (reference sequence). V was shortened by 0 bases and J by 0 bases, with 8 bases between the two germline ends. In nucleotides, the CDR3 is TGTGCCACCAGCAGAGAGGCACCTCCTAACTATGGCTACACCTTC. It yields the protein CATSREAPPNYGYTF.

The chain carries TRBV19 and TRBJ1-1, with D perhaps matching TRBD1 (5 bases). The CDR3 is 16 residues long. CDR1 is LNHDA, CDR2 SQIVND, per germline (reference sequence). Between the trimmed V and J ends, which lost 7 bases and 1 base, there was a span of 19 bases. The DNA of the CDR3 is TGTGCCAGTACGTCGGCAGGCAGGGATGAGAACACTGAAGCTTTCTTT. Its protein product is CASTSAGRDENTEAFF.

The chain links TRBV5-1 to TRBJ1-6, with TRBD1 matching 10 bases. Unmatched junction bases numbered 4, after V lost 4 bases and J lost 9 bases. The CDR3 has 14 residues. Per germline, CDR1 SGHRS and CDR2 YFSETQ. DNA of the CDR3: TGCGCCAGCAGCAAGGACAGGGGGATTTCACCCCTCCACTTT. Its translation: CASSKDRGISPLHF.

This sequence joins TRBV2 and TRBJ2-5; TRBD1 matches at 9 bases. CDR3 length equals 13 residues. The germline V gene encodes CDR1 SNHLY and CDR2 FYNNEI. The V and J ends lost 6 bases and 1 base, in that order; junction bases with no gene match: 0. CDR3 region: CASRGQGQETQYF. DNA of the CDR3: TGTGCCAGCAGGGGACAGGGCCAAGAGACCCAGTACTTC.

The chain uses TRBV5-1 and TRBJ2-1; 11 bases are shared with TRBD2. Germline loops: CDR1 SGHRS, CDR2 YFSETQ. The length of the CDR3 is 17 residues. The V and J ends lost 4 bases and 4 bases, in that order; junction bases with no gene match: 10. This CDR3 reads CASSPGLAGGGYNEQFF. The CDR3 nucleotides read TGCGCCAGCAGCCCCGGGCTAGCGGGAGGTGGGTACAATGAGCAGTTCTTC.

This chain uses TRBV7-2 with TRBJ2-4; 7 nucleotides match TRBD2. V lost 3 bases, J lost 0 bases, and 2 bases stayed unmatched. The CDR3 runs to 15 residues. Germline V gene data show CDR1 as SGHTA and CDR2 as FQGNSA. This chain's CDR3 is CASSLGLLAKNIQYF. CDR3 in DNA: TGTGCCAGCAGCTTGGGACTACTAGCCAAAAACATTCAGTACTTC.

The chain joins TRBV6-2 or TRBV6-3 to TRBJ2-1; 13 bases align to TRBD2. Looked up from germline, CDR1 is MNHEY and CDR2 is SVGEGT. J gave up 7 bases and V 1 base, and 4 bases lay outside the gene matches. The CDR3 sequence is 16 residues long. CDR3 residues: CASSYYGLAGANEQFF. As DNA, the CDR3 is TGTGCCAGCAGTTACTACGGACTAGCGGGAGCAAATGAGCAGTTCTTC.

The V call is TRBV19, the J call TRBJ1-4; possibly TRBD1 for D (6 bases). Germline values: CDR1 LNHDA, CDR2 SQIVND (reference sequence). V lost 6 bases, J lost 7 bases, and 15 bases lay in between. The CDR3 is 14 residues long. The DNA for the CDR3 is TGTGCCAGTAGCCGGGACATTGGATCTGAAAAACTGTTTTTT. Amino acids: CASSRDIGSEKLFF.

This clone was found once. The rearrangement uses TRBV5-4 and TRBJ1-6; TRBD1 agrees at 8 bases. The CDR3 spans 14 residues. Germline CDR1 reads SGHNT; CDR2 reads YYREEE (reference sequence). Trimming took 4 bases from V and 6 from J; bases not matched to a gene: 3. CDR3 in amino acids: CASSVGQVNSPLHF. DNA of the CDR3: TGTGCCAGCAGCGTGGGACAGGTTAATTCACCCCTCCACTTT.